The source of this T cell receptor (beta chain) is a study of blood T cell repertoires in COVID-19. Overall study context: Acute and convalescent COVID-19 specimens originated in the United States, Italy and Spain. Sample material is recorded as cDNA or gDNA derived from T cells, B-cell-depleted T cells, or PBMCs.

With 2 bases removed from V and 4 bases from J, the gap between germline ends came to 12 bases. From germline, CDR1 is SGDLS and CDR2 YYNGEE. The length of the CDR3 is 14 residues. In the authors' workflow: How many nucleated cells were present was estimated from reference gene primer amplification. TCRdb's table, derived via immunoSEQ multiplex PCR, lists solely in-frame clones and lacks some. V and J calls and clone size follow that table, whereas D and trimming were derived from the DNA. The sample has 90,000 to 150,000 clones; 79% are singletons. Sequenced sample: peripheral blood. This receptor was taken from a woman older than 75 with acute or convalescent COVID-19. The J gene is TRBJ1-1, the V gene TRBV9; tentatively, D is TRBD1 (6 bases). CDR3 sequence reads: CASSVAGEGTEAFF. The CDR3 coding sequence is TGTGCCAGCAGCGTTGCAGGGGAAGGCACTGAAGCTTTCTTT.